One sample yielded the 29 T cell receptor beta chains listed below, sequenced in a study of blood T cell repertoires in COVID-19. Measured with immunoSEQ multiplex PCR; TCRdb has only the in-frame clones, and not every one. The table records roughly 140,000 clones, 75% to 90% of them present only once. The sample taken for sequencing was PBMCs or T cells enriched from blood (not recorded which). These receptors all come from a man in his fifties or sixties in a cohort exposed to, infected with or recovered from COVID-19 (not recorded which).

The chain is built from TRBV6-6 and TRBJ2-1; 9 positions agree with TRBD2. This CDR3 is 16 amino acids long. The germline V gene encodes CDR1 MNHNY and CDR2 SVGAGI (reference sequence). V lost 3 bases to trimming and J lost 6 bases; unmatched junction nucleotides: 9. The CDR3 sequence is CASSYIRLAGINEQFF. CDR3 coding DNA: TGTGCCAGCAGTTATATCAGGCTAGCGGGAATCAATGAGCAGTTCTTC.

The rearrangement uses TRBV5-1 and TRBJ1-6; D not resolved. Germline CDR1 reads SGHRS; CDR2 reads YFSETQ. With 5 bases removed from V and 7 bases from J, the gap between germline ends came to 13 bases. CDR3 size: 14 residues. The CDR3 sequence: CASSRAEGNSPLHF. CDR3 sequence (DNA): TGCGCCAGCAGTCGGGCGGAGGGAAATTCACCCCTCCACTTT. Variable domain in full (rest from reference TRBV5-1 and TRBJ1-6): KAGVTQTPRYLIKTRGQQVTLSCSPISGHRSVSWYQQTPGQGLQFLFEYFSETQRNKGNFPGRFSGRQFSNSRSEMNVSTLELGDSALYLCASSRAEGNSPLHFGNGTRLTVT.

This clone was recorded only once. The genes are TRBV10-2 and TRBJ2-5; 8 bases agree with TRBD2. From germline, CDR1 is WSHSY and CDR2 SAAADI. The CDR3 covers 16 residues. Trimming took 11 bases from V and 5 from J; bases not matched to a gene: 19. The CDR3 region is CAASLGSGGGGETQYF. The CDR3 coding sequence is TGCGCCGCGTCCCTTGGAAGCGGGGGAGGGGGGGAGACCCAGTACTTC.

A few counts support this clone. The chain has TRBV5-1 and TRBJ2-7; 11 bases line up with TRBD1. The CDR3 length is 15 residues. Germline assignment: CDR1 SGHRS and CDR2 YFSETQ. The V segment lost 4 bases and the J segment 1 base; nucleotides outside the gene matches: 4. This CDR3 reads CASSQGQGVSYEQYF. Here the CDR3 DNA reads TGCGCCAGCAGCCAGGGACAGGGGGTTTCCTACGAGCAGTACTTC.

V gene TRBV5-1 combines with J gene TRBJ2-7, with TRBD2 as a possible D gene (5 bases). Germline V lookup: CDR1 SGHRS, CDR2 YFSETQ. The CDR3 is 15 amino acids. V gave up 0 bases and J gave up 1 base, with 11 bases separating them. As DNA, the CDR3 is TGCGCCAGCAGCTTGGTGGGCGAGGGTTCCTACGAGCAGTACTTC. It specifies CASSLVGEGSYEQYF.

J is TRBJ2-7 and V is TRBV28; 9 bases match TRBD2. Germline CDR1 is MDHEN and CDR2 is SYDVKM. The CDR3 is made up of 14 amino acids. V gave up 5 bases and J gave up 2 bases; unmatched junction bases: 4. CDR3 nucleotide sequence: TGTGCCAGCAGTCTCTTAGCGGGAGCCTACGAGCAGTACTTC. The encoded protein is CASSLLAGAYEQYF.

The gene calls are TRBV7-3 and TRBJ2-3, with 13 bases lining up with TRBD2. Trimming took 5 bases from V and 2 from J; bases not matched to a gene: 4. Germline loops: CDR1 SGHTA, CDR2 FQGTGA. This CDR3 has 16 amino acids. The CDR3 bases are TGTGCCAGCAGCCGCGGGACTAGCGGGATCACAGATACGCAGTATTTT. As protein: CASSRGTSGITDTQYF.

The chain carries TRBV28 and TRBJ1-5; D gene unclear. The CDR3 has 11 amino acids. Trimming removed 5 bases from V and 6 bases from J, with 5 bases in between. The germline V gene has CDR1 MDHEN and CDR2 SYDVKM. The CDR3 loop reads CASSDIQPQHF. The CDR3 nucleotides are TGTGCCAGCAGTGACATTCAGCCCCAGCATTTT.

Here the CDR3 reads CASSGVGVPSTDTQYF. The CDR3 bases are TGTGCCAGCAGCGGGGTAGGGGTTCCTAGCACAGATACGCAGTATTTT. This chain connects TRBV9 to TRBJ2-3; maybe TRBD1 (5 bases). Germline-derived CDR1 and CDR2 are SGDLS and YYNGEE. The V and J ends lost 3 bases and 0 bases respectively, with 14 bases between them. The CDR3 totals 16 residues.

This clone has more than one count but fewer than ten. The chain links TRBV6-5 to TRBJ2-7; no clear D gene. The CDR3 has 13 amino acids. Between the trimmed V and J ends, which lost 2 bases and 3 bases, there was a span of 8 bases. CDR1 is MNHEY, CDR2 SVGAGI, per germline. CDR3 sequence (DNA): TGTGCCAGCAGTTACGCCAGGCACTACGAGCAGTACTTC. Translated: CASSYARHYEQYF.

This clone was detected only once. The rearrangement links TRBV7-6 to TRBJ2-7, with TRBD1 matching over 10 bases. The CDR3 contains 14 residues. The germline CDR1 and CDR2 sequences are SGHVS and FNYEAQ. The trim removed 5 bases at V and 5 bases at J, leaving 6 bases unmatched. The CDR3 DNA reads as TGTGCCAGCAGCCTAGGGACAGGGGTCGACGAGCAGTACTTC. This codes for CASSLGTGVDEQYF.

The chain carries TRBV4-3 and TRBJ2-1; 14 bases are a match to TRBD2. The CDR3 covers 17 residues. Germline CDR1 reads LGHNA; CDR2 reads YSLEER. V shed 1 base, J shed 4 bases, and the junction held 3 bases outside the gene matches. CDR3 amino acids: CASSQGLAGGRYNEQFF. Written as DNA, the CDR3 is TGCGCCAGCAGCCAAGGACTAGCGGGGGGGCGTTACAATGAGCAGTTCTTC.

The chain combines TRBV9 with TRBJ1-1, with D possibly matching TRBD1 (5 bases). The CDR3 covers 14 residues. Per germline, CDR1 SGDLS and CDR2 YYNGEE. V was pared by 4 bases and J by 1 base, with 11 bases between. CDR3: CASSPRGANTEAFF. The DNA of the CDR3 is TGTGCCAGCAGCCCCCGCGGGGCGAACACTGAAGCTTTCTTT.

This clone came up a few times. The chain couples TRBV2 to TRBJ2-5, with D possibly matching TRBD2 (6 bases). Germline CDR1 SNHLY, CDR2 FYNNEI. Trimming shortened V by 8 bases and J by 7 bases, and 20 bases separated the two germline ends. CDR3 length: 14 amino acids. CDR3 sequence reads: CASLPGEAGGTQYF. CDR3 nucleotide sequence: TGTGCCAGCCTTCCCGGGGAGGCCGGGGGGACCCAGTACTTC.

A note on this clone: The same CDR3 is also encoded by other DNA sequences in this sample. For the CDR3, the DNA is TGTGCCAGCAGCTTGGGGCAGGGTATCGATCAGCCCCAGCATTTT. It translates to CASSLGQGIDQPQHF. This chain links TRBV5-6 with TRBJ1-5, with a possible D match to TRBD1 (5 bases). CDR3 length: 15 amino acids. V was clipped by 0 bases and J by 5 bases, with 12 bases between them. In germline, CDR1 is SGHDT, CDR2 YYEEEE.

CDR3 in amino acids: CASSEYDRNTPLHF. The CDR3 DNA sequence: TGTGCCAGCAGTGAATACGACAGGAACACACCCCTCCACTTT. The V gene is TRBV6-1, the J gene TRBJ1-6; maybe TRBD1 (6 bases). Germline CDR1 is MNHNS and CDR2 is SASEGT. The CDR3 length is 14 residues. Trimming took off 2 bases at V and 11 bases at J, with 13 bases between the two ends.

V and J are TRBV29-1 and TRBJ2-2; unclear D gene. Germline values: CDR1 SQVTM, CDR2 ANQGSEA. With 4 bases removed from V and 6 bases from J, the gap between germline ends came to 9 bases. This CDR3 is built from 12 residues. The CDR3 spells CSVGAKAGELFF. The CDR3 DNA follows: TGCAGCGTTGGGGCGAAAGCCGGGGAGCTGTTTTTT.

The V call is TRBV19, the J call TRBJ1-2; no clear D gene. The CDR3 spans 14 residues. CDR1 is LNHDA and CDR2 is SQIVND in the germline V gene (reference sequence). The V gene lost 4 bases and the J gene lost 7 bases, with 16 bases spanning the gap. CDR3 region: CASSTPEILSGYTF. Here the CDR3 DNA reads TGTGCCAGTAGTACACCCGAAATTCTCAGTGGCTACACCTTC.

This chain connects TRBV12-5 to TRBJ2-5, with D possibly TRBD1 on 6 matching bases. In germline, CDR1 is LGHNT, CDR2 FRNRAP. V gave up 2 bases and J gave up 5 bases, with 18 bases separating them. There are 16 residues in the CDR3. CDR3 region: CASGLRRDILPETQYF. CDR3 in DNA: TGTGCTAGTGGTTTGCGCCGGGACATACTACCCGAGACCCAGTACTTC.

J is TRBJ2-3 and V is TRBV27; TRBD1 might be the D (6 bases). The CDR3 has 14 residues. Germline V gene lookup returns CDR1 MNHEY and CDR2 SMNVEV (reference sequence). V was cut by 2 bases and J by 2 bases, with 8 bases left in between. In nucleotides, the CDR3 is TGTGCCAGCAGTTTAGCAGGGGCCACAGATACGCAGTATTTT. Its translation is CASSLAGATDTQYF.

The chain has TRBV30 and TRBJ2-3, with D unclear. Germline lookup yields CDR1 GTSNPN and CDR2 SVGIG (reference sequence). V was trimmed by 2 bases and J by 2 bases, leaving 17 bases between them. The CDR3 runs to 16 residues. The CDR3 region is CAWSQGTWSTTDTQYF. CDR3 sequence (DNA): TGTGCCTGGAGTCAAGGTACCTGGAGTACCACAGATACGCAGTATTTT.

The CDR3 region has the DNA TGCGCCAGCAGCTCGGGGACTCCTGAACCCTCTGGAAACACCATATATTTT. Translated, it gives CASSSGTPEPSGNTIYF. This chain connects TRBV5-1 to TRBJ1-3; perhaps TRBD1 as D (5 bases). Germline V CDR1 and CDR2: SGHRS, YFSETQ. With 3 bases removed from V and 0 bases from J, the gap between germline ends came to 16 bases. CDR3 size: 17 residues.

The CDR3 nucleotides read TGTGCCAGCAGTGGACTCTTACCAGCCCCCGCGGTAGATACGCAGTATTTT. It specifies CASSGLLPAPAVDTQYF. This chain connects TRBV25-1 to TRBJ2-3, with unresolved D. The CDR3 spans 17 residues. The V end lost 4 bases, the J end lost 5 bases, and 22 bases lay between the germline ends. CDR1 and CDR2 (germline): MGHDK, SYGVNS.

The V gene is TRBV7-9, the J gene TRBJ1-4; D gene uncertain. The V end was cut by 4 bases, the J end by 7 bases, with 10 bases between. The germline gives CDR1 SEHNR, CDR2 FQNEAQ (reference sequence). CDR3 length: 13 residues. DNA for the CDR3: TGTGCCAGCAGCTCAACTGGAGGTGAAAAACTGTTTTTT. Protein: CASSSTGGEKLFF.

The V gene is TRBV5-6, the J gene TRBJ2-3; D is unclear. Germline V lookup: CDR1 SGHDT, CDR2 YYEEEE. V was cut by 4 bases and J by 2 bases, with 14 bases left in between. The CDR3 has 15 residues. CDR3 sequence reads: CASSPRGLYTDTQYF. The CDR3 DNA follows: TGTGCCAGCAGCCCCAGAGGTCTATACACAGATACGCAGTATTTT.

This sequence joins TRBV10-3 and TRBJ1-5, with TRBD1 matching 8 bases. Germline CDR1 and CDR2: ENHRY and SYGVKD. The CDR3 spans 17 residues. Trimming took 3 bases from V and 3 from J; bases not matched to a gene: 10. The CDR3 reads CAISDRTGPIDNQPQHF. The CDR3 DNA is TGTGCCATCAGTGATCGGACAGGGCCTATTGACAATCAGCCCCAGCATTTT.

The CDR3: CSVDRMRSEAFF. CDR3 nucleotides: TGCAGCGTTGATAGAATGAGGAGTGAAGCTTTCTTT. The chain joins TRBV29-1 to TRBJ1-1; no firm D call. Germline V gene sequence: CDR1 SQVTM, CDR2 ANQGSEA. The CDR3 covers 12 residues. Trimming pared 3 bases from V and 7 bases from J, leaving 12 bases between.

This rearrangement joins TRBV10-2 to TRBJ2-3; no clear D. V lost 2 bases, J lost 7 bases, and 4 bases lay in between. Germline V gene sequence: CDR1 WSHSY, CDR2 SAAADI. This CDR3 comprises 11 residues. The CDR3 DNA is TGCGCCAGCAGTGAGATCTATACGCAGTATTTT. Its protein product is CASSEIYTQYF.

The chain carries TRBV28 and TRBJ1-5; maybe TRBD1 (5 bases). This CDR3 has 14 amino acids. Germline CDR1 is MDHEN and CDR2 is SYDVKM. V lost 6 bases and J lost 0, with 9 bases in between. CDR3 bases: TGTGCCAGCAGAGGACAATATAGCAATCAGCCCCAGCATTTT. This encodes CASRGQYSNQPQHF.